The text below deals with one TCR beta chain. The source of the sample is a study of T cells in Graves' hyperthyroidism and ophthalmopathy. RNA transcripts provided the source from which TCR beta CDR3 regions were amplified. During a first-round RT-PCR of the TCR CDR3, the HTBI primer set was used. TCRdb passed the multiplex PCR reads through MiXCR, listing each CDR3 protein once. The sample consists of fewer than 900,000 distinct CDR3 sequences, around 20% of them appearing once. Per germline, CDR1 SGHVS and CDR2 FQNEAQ. V lost 5 bases and J lost 4; bases outside the gene matches: 5. CDR3 length: 14 amino acids.

The receptor comes from a woman in her forties or fifties with Graves' hyperthyroidism that later progressed to Graves' ophthalmopathy. The sequenced sample was blood. The chain uses TRBV7-8 and TRBJ1-1, with TRBD1 matching over 9 bases. CDR3 nucleotides: TGTGCCAGCAGCGTGACAGGGGGGTCCACTGAAGCTTTCTTT. Encoded protein: CASSVTGGSTEAFF.